This TCR beta chain was profiled in a study of blood T cell repertoires in COVID-19. The germline V gene encodes CDR1 SGHTA and CDR2 FQGTGA. This CDR3 comprises 15 residues. V lost 4 bases, J lost 3 bases, and 5 bases stayed unmatched. Profiled with immunoSEQ multiplex PCR; TCRdb holds only in-frame clones, not every one. This repertoire shows about 89,000 clones, roughly 87% found once; its top ten account for more than 14%. The receptor was isolated from a male donor with acute or convalescent COVID-19. The sample taken for sequencing was peripheral blood. V usage is TRBV7-3 and J usage is TRBJ2-3; 9 nucleotides align to TRBD1. This CDR3 is CASSYSGQGTDTQYF. The CDR3 DNA reads TGTGCCAGCAGCTATTCGGGACAGGGAACAGATACGCAGTATTTT.